These 23 T cell receptor beta chains were sequenced from one sample in a study of T cell clonality in common variable immunodeficiency. The assay was immunoSEQ multiplex PCR, and TCRdb's table has in-frame clones only and misses some. Altogether 55,000 or so clones were found in the sample, and no singletons occur. The sequenced sample consisted of peripheral blood mononuclear cells. The receptors were gathered from a person aged 18 to 75 in good health.

In this sample, this clone turned up many times. The read falls 3 residues short of the CDR3 end, and the missing part is taken from the germline J gene. The chain joins TRBV3-1 (or the pseudogene TRBV3-2) to TRBJ2-3, with TRBD1 identical over 7 bases. V was clipped by 10 bases and J by 0 bases; unmatched bases: 16. CDR3 length equals 17 residues. The V gene's germline CDR1 is LGHDT and CDR2 YNNKEL (reference sequence). The CDR3 DNA, read in part, is TGTGCCATCCGGACAGGTTACTGGGATGCTAGCACAGATACG. Its protein is CAIRTGYWDASTDT. The CDR3, in full, reads CAIRTGYWDASTDTQYF.

This clone was detected only a few times. The CDR3 end lies 3 residues beyond the end of the read and is filled in from the germline J gene. This rearrangement joins TRBV11-1 to TRBJ2-3; TRBD1 aligns across 8 bases. The CDR3 has 15 residues. The germline CDR1 and CDR2 sequences are SGHAT and FQDESV (reference sequence). V lost 7 bases and J lost 2; bases outside the gene matches: 8. The sequenced CDR3 bases are TGTGCCAGCAACCCCGGGACAGGTTACACAGATACG. It encodes CASNPGTGYTDT. The complete CDR3 sequence is CASNPGTGYTDTQYF. Supplemented by reference TRBV11-1 and TRBJ2-3, the full variable domain reads EAEVAQSPRYKITEKSQAVAFWCDPISGHATLYWYRQILGQGPELLVQFQDESVVDDSQLPKDRFSAERLKGVDSTLKIQPAELGDSAMYLCASNPGTGYTDTQYFGPGTRLTVL.

This clone has ten or more counts. The read halts 3 residues ahead of the CDR3 end, with the missing end drawn from the germline J gene. The chain recombines TRBV5-1 with TRBJ2-3, with TRBD1 matching 10 bases. The V and J ends lost 3 bases and 4 bases, in that order; junction bases with no gene match: 8. CDR3 size: 16 residues. The germline gives CDR1 SGHRS, CDR2 YFSETQ. The covered CDR3 bases are TGCGCCAGCAGCTCCTTCCGGGACAGGGGTGCAGATACG. This gives the protein CASSSFRDRGADT. The complete CDR3 reads CASSSFRDRGADTQYF.

Of note for this clone: The read falls 3 residues short of the CDR3 end, and the missing part is taken from the germline J gene. The V call is TRBV7-9, the J call TRBJ2-1, with D perhaps matching TRBD1 (6 bases). Trimming stripped 5 bases from V and 5 bases from J, with 13 bases between. Germline CDR1 and CDR2: SEHNR and FQNEAQ (reference sequence). The CDR3 consists of 14 residues. The sequenced CDR3 bases are TGTGCCAGCAGCAGGGGGTCCCGGAACAATGAG. This gives the protein CASSRGSRNNE. The complete CDR3 sequence is CASSRGSRNNEQFF. The full variable domain, with the rest looked up from reference TRBV7-9 and TRBJ2-1, is DTGVSQNPRHKITKRGQNVTFRCDPISEHNRLYWYRQTLGQGPEFLTYFQNEAQLEKSRLLSDRFSAERPKGSFSTLEIQRTEQGDSAMYLCASSRGSRNNEQFFGPGTRLTVL.

This clone was counted many times. The DNA ends 3 residues before the CDR3 does, and the rest of the CDR3 is filled in from the germline J gene. The chain recombines TRBV5-1 with TRBJ2-5; 9 bases match TRBD2. The CDR3 is 16 residues long. The V and J ends lost 4 bases and 5 bases, in that order; junction bases with no gene match: 12. The germline V gene has CDR1 SGHRS and CDR2 YFSETQ. Here the CDR3 reads CASSLFVAGVDETQYF. The DNA read from the CDR3 is TGCGCCAGCAGCCTCTTCGTAGCGGGAGTGGATGAGACC.

This clone was seen at least ten times. The read ends 3 residues before the CDR3 terminus; that terminus is restored from the germline J gene. The chain uses TRBV20-1 and TRBJ2-7; TRBD1 aligns across 9 bases. CDR1 DFQATT and CDR2 SNEGSKA come from the germline V gene (reference sequence). J lost 2 bases, V lost 3 bases, and 8 bases had no gene match. The CDR3 is 15 residues long. The CDR3 sequence is CSASFGTGPTYEQYF. CDR3 DNA (partial): TGCAGTGCTAGTTTCGGGACAGGGCCAACCTACGAG.

This clone was counted many times. The read terminates 3 residues before the CDR3 end, so the remaining end is supplied by the germline J gene. The chain couples TRBV5-1 to TRBJ2-7, with D perhaps matching TRBD1 (6 bases). CDR1 is SGHRS and CDR2 is YFSETQ in the germline V gene. The CDR3 length is 14 residues. Trimming pared 0 bases from V and 1 base from J, leaving 8 bases between. CDR3 sequence reads: CASSLVQGSYEQYF. The sequenced part of the CDR3 DNA is TGCGCCAGCAGCTTGGTACAGGGATCCTACGAG.

For this clone: The CDR3 goes on 3 residues after the read ends, and that part is filled in from the germline J gene. J is TRBJ2-1 and V is TRBV6-2 or TRBV6-3; the D gene is possibly TRBD1 (6 bases). The CDR3 is 15 amino acids. Germline loops: CDR1 MNHEY, CDR2 SVGEGT. The V end was cut by 7 bases, the J end by 4 bases, with 17 bases between. CDR3 protein: CASKSWTVTYNEQFF. The covered CDR3 bases are TGTGCCAGCAAATCTTGGACAGTTACTTACAATGAG.

This clone was found a few times. The read stops 3 residues short of the end of the CDR3; the missing end is completed from the germline J gene. The chain uses TRBV5-6 and TRBJ2-7, with 7 bases that match TRBD2. V shed 0 bases, J shed 4 bases, and the junction held 7 bases outside the gene matches. Germline lookup yields CDR1 SGHDT and CDR2 YYEEEE. The CDR3 contains 15 residues. The CDR3 region is CASSLVVGAGYEQYF. CDR3 bases read: TGTGCCAGCAGCTTGGTGGTTGGAGCGGGGTACGAG.

Many counts were recorded for this clone. The read terminates 3 residues before the CDR3 end, so the remaining end is supplied by the germline J gene. This sequence joins TRBV20-1 and TRBJ2-7; 11 bases align to TRBD2. The trim removed 7 bases at V and 1 base at J, leaving 3 bases unmatched. Germline V gene lookup returns CDR1 DFQATT and CDR2 SNEGSKA (reference sequence). CDR3 length: 13 amino acids. CDR3 sequence: CSGGTSGSYEQYF. Partial CDR3 DNA: TGCAGTGGCGGGACTAGCGGATCCTACGAG.

This clone was seen a few times. The observed sequence ends 3 residues before the CDR3 terminus, with the missing tail filled in from the germline J gene. The chain carries TRBV5-1 and TRBJ1-2; D unresolved. The V gene lost 0 bases and the J gene lost 4 bases, with 10 bases spanning the gap. Germline-derived CDR1 and CDR2 are SGHRS and YFSETQ. The CDR3 has 14 residues. CDR3 DNA (partial): TGCGCCAGCAGCTTGGCCGGGGATCGCTATGGC. It is translated as CASSLAGDRYG. The CDR3 in full is CASSLAGDRYGYTF.

This clone was found many times. The read stops 3 residues short of the end of the CDR3; the missing end is completed from the germline J gene. J is TRBJ1-5 and V is TRBV12-3 or TRBV12-4; possibly TRBD1 for D (6 bases). This CDR3 comprises 14 residues. V was shortened by 1 base and J by 7 bases, with 11 bases between the two germline ends. CDR3 sequence: CASSLVPGAQPQHF. CDR3 bases read: TGTGCCAGCAGTTTAGTACCAGGGGCCCAGCCC.

This clone was counted at least ten times. The CDR3 extends 3 residues past the end of the read, so its final part is completed from the germline J gene. The chain joins TRBV18 to TRBJ2-7, with TRBD1 matching 9 bases. The germline gives CDR1 KGHSH, CDR2 LQKENI. Trimming took 3 bases from V and 1 from J; bases not matched to a gene: 7. The CDR3 is made up of 16 amino acids. The sequenced part of the CDR3 DNA is TGTGCCAGCTCACCTGGGACAGGGACGGGATCCTACGAG. Translating it yields CASSPGTGTGSYE. Given in full, the CDR3 is CASSPGTGTGSYEQYF.

This clone was seen many times. The sequence runs out 3 residues before the end of the CDR3; the remainder is reconstructed from the germline J gene. V is TRBV19 and J is TRBJ2-5; possibly TRBD2 for D (7 bases). Trimming took off 5 bases at V and 7 bases at J, with 29 bases between the two ends. The CDR3 runs 18 residues. Per the germline V gene, CDR1 is LNHDA and CDR2 is SQIVND (reference sequence). The CDR3 loop reads CASSPRWMGGGESRTQYF. The covered CDR3 bases are TGTGCCAGTAGTCCTCGCTGGATGGGGGGGGGCGAAAGCCGGACC. Looking up the rest from reference TRBV19 and TRBJ2-5 gives the full variable domain: DGGITQSPKYLFRKEGQNVTLSCEQNLNHDAMYWYRQDPGQGLRLIYYSQIVNDFQKGDIAEGYSVSREKKESFPLTVTSAQKNPTAFYLCASSPRWMGGGESRTQYFGPGTRLLVL.

This clone was observed many times. Read sequence stops 3 residues before the CDR3 end, and the germline J gene provides the missing end. The chain has TRBV5-1 and TRBJ2-2; D is perhaps TRBD1 (5 bases). The CDR3 loop spans 17 amino acids. In germline, CDR1 is SGHRS, CDR2 YFSETQ. V lost 3 bases, J lost 5 bases, and 20 bases lay in between. The sequenced part of the CDR3 DNA is TGCGCCAGCAGCTATGGAAGTCAGGGAAGATTGACCGGGGAG. Amino acids: CASSYGSQGRLTGE. From start to end, the CDR3 is CASSYGSQGRLTGELFF.

This clone was counted at least ten times. The CDR3 end is not reached by the read, which stops 3 residues before it; the germline J gene fills it in. The rearrangement links TRBV18 to TRBJ2-3, with TRBD2 identical over 14 bases. Germline values: CDR1 KGHSH, CDR2 LQKENI. CDR3 size: 17 residues. V lost 3 bases to trimming and J lost 1 base; unmatched junction nucleotides: 3. The CDR3 bases that were read are TGTGCCAGCTCACCTACGGGACTAGCGGGAGGCACAGATACG. It encodes CASSPTGLAGGTDT. The whole CDR3 is CASSPTGLAGGTDTQYF.

Comment on this clone: The read terminates 3 residues before the CDR3 end, so the remaining end is supplied by the germline J gene. The chain has TRBV19 and TRBJ2-1; D call uncertain. Deletions cut 4 bases from V and 1 base from J, with 5 bases between. CDR3 length equals 13 residues. Germline-derived CDR1 and CDR2 are LNHDA and SQIVND (reference sequence). The sequenced CDR3 bases are TGTGCCAGTAGTAGTCAATCCTACAATGAG. This codes for CASSSQSYNE. The CDR3, in full, reads CASSSQSYNEQFF.

In this sample, this clone turned up a few times. Coverage ceases 3 residues before the CDR3 finishes, and the germline J gene fills in the end. V is TRBV19 and J is TRBJ1-5; D not resolved. Trimming took off 7 bases at V and 6 bases at J, with 13 bases between the two ends. This CDR3 has 13 amino acids. The germline V gene encodes CDR1 LNHDA and CDR2 SQIVND (reference sequence). The part of the CDR3 DNA that was read is TGTGCCAGTACTGACGGGCGGGGTCAGCCC. Translating gives CASTDGRGQP. The whole CDR3 sequence reads CASTDGRGQPQHF.

Details on this clone: The CDR3 extends 3 residues past the end of the read, so its final part is completed from the germline J gene. The genes are TRBV19 and TRBJ2-3; 13 nucleotides match TRBD2. Trimming cost V 6 bases and J 2 bases; bases outside gene matches: 5. Looked up from germline, CDR1 is LNHDA and CDR2 is SQIVND (reference sequence). The CDR3 consists of 16 residues. The CDR3 spells CASRPGTSGTTDTQYF. Incomplete CDR3 DNA: TGTGCCAGTAGACCTGGGACTAGCGGGACCACAGATACG.

This clone was recorded at least ten times. From the germline J gene comes the end of the CDR3, since the read stops 3 residues before it. The rearrangement links TRBV11-2 to TRBJ2-5, with D uncertain. Trimming removed 5 bases from V and 0 bases from J, with 7 bases in between. Germline values: CDR1 SGHAT, CDR2 FQNNGV. The CDR3 extends over 13 amino acids. This CDR3 reads CASSPSYQETQYF. The covered CDR3 bases are TGTGCCAGCAGCCCCTCGTACCAAGAGACC.

In its sample, this clone was seen many times. The CDR3 end falls 3 residues outside the read, so it is completed with the germline J gene. The V gene is TRBV7-9, the J gene TRBJ2-7; 8 nucleotides line up with TRBD2. CDR3 length equals 14 residues. The junction had 8 bases not matched to a gene; V was cut back by 7 bases and J by 3 bases. Germline V gives CDR1 SEHNR, CDR2 FQNEAQ (reference sequence). CDR3 sequence: CASTYAGGDYEQYF. The sequenced part of the CDR3 DNA is TGTGCCAGCACCTACGCGGGAGGAGACTACGAG.

This clone was counted at least ten times. The read gets to within 3 residues of the CDR3 end, and the germline J gene fills in the rest. The genes are TRBV7-3 and TRBJ2-2; TRBD2 matches 10 bases. Germline loops: CDR1 SGHTA, CDR2 FQGTGA. This CDR3 has 15 amino acids. The J segment lost 4 bases and the V segment lost 5 bases, leaving 4 bases of the junction unmatched. CDR3 DNA (partial): TGTGCCAGCAGCAGGACTAGCGGAGGCACCGGGGAG. Protein: CASSRTSGGTGE. The whole CDR3 protein is CASSRTSGGTGELFF.

Ten or more counts support this clone. The read comes to an end 3 residues before the CDR3 does, leaving the germline J gene to fill in the end. The chain employs TRBV5-1 and TRBJ2-2, with 10 bases lining up with TRBD1. CDR1 and CDR2 (germline): SGHRS, YFSETQ. Losses at the gene ends were 4 bases for V and 2 bases for J; bases not matched to a gene: 8. The CDR3 loop spans 17 amino acids. CDR3 residues: CASSLYRQGANTGELFF. The CDR3 DNA, read in part, is TGCGCCAGCAGCCTATACCGACAGGGGGCAAACACCGGGGAG.